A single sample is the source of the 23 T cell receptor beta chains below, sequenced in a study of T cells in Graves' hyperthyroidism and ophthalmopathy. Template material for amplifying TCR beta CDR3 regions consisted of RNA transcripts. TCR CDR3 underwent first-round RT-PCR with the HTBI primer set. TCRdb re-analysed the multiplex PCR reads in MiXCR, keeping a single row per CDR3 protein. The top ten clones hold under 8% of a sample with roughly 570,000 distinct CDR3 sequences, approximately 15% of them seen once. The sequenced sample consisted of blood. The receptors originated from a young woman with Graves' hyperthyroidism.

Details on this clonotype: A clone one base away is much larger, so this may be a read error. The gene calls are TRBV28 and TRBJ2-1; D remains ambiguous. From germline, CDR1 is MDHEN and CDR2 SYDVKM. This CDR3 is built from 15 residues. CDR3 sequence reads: CASSLPSPQYNEQLF. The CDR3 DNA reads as TGTGCCAGCAGTTTACCCAGCCCCCAATACAATGAGCAGCTCTTC.

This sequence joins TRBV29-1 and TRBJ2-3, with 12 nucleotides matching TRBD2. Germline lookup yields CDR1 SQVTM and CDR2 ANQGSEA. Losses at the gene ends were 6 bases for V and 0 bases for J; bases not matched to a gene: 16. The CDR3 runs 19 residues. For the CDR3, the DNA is TGCAGCGTGGAGACAGGCCGACTAGCGGGAGTTCGTAGCACAGATACGCAGTATTTT. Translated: CSVETGRLAGVRSTDTQYF.

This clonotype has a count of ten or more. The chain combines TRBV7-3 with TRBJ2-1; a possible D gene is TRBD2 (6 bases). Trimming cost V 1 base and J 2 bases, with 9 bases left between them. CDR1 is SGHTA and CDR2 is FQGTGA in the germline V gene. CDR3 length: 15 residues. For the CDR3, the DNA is TGTGCCAGCAGCTTAAGGGGGGACCCCTACAATGAGCAGTTCTTC. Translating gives CASSLRGDPYNEQFF.

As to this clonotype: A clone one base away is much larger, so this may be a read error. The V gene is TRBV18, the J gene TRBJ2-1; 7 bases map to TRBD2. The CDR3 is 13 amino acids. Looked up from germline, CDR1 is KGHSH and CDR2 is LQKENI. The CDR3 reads CANSPPEAGEQFF. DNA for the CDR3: TGTGCCAACTCACCACCGGAAGCGGGGGAGCAGTTCTTC.

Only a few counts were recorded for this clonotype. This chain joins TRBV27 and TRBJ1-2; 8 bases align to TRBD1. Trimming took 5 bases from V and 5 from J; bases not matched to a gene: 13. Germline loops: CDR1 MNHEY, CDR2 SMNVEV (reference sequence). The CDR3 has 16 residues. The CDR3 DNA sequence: TGTGCCAGCAGTCCAGAAGACAGGGGCTACCCGTATGGCTACACCTTC. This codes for CASSPEDRGYPYGYTF.

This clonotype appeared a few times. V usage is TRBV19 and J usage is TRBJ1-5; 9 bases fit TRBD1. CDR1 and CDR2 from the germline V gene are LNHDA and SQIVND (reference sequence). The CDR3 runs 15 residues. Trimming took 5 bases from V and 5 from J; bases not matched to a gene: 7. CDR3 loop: CASSPTGGGDQPQHF. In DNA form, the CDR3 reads TGTGCCAGTAGTCCGACAGGGGGAGGGGATCAGCCCCAGCATTTT.

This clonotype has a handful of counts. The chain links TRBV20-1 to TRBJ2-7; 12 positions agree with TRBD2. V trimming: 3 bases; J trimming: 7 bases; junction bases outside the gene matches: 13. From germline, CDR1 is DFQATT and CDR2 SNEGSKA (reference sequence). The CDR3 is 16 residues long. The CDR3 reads CSASASGRAWRREQYF. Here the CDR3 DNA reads TGCAGTGCTAGCGCTAGCGGGAGGGCCTGGAGACGTGAGCAGTACTTC.

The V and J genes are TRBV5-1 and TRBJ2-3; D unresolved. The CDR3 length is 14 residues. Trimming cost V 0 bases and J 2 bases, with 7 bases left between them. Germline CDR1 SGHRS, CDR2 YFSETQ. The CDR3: CASSLGRNTDTQYF. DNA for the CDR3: TGCGCCAGCAGCTTGGGTAGAAACACAGATACGCAGTATTTT.

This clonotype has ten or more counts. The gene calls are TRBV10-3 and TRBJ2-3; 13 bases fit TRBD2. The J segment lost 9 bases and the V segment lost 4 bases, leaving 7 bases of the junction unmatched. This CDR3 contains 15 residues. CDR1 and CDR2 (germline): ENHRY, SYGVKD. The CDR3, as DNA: TGTGCCATCAGTGGACTAGCGGGAGGCGAGGCGACGCAGTATTTT. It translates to CAISGLAGGEATQYF.

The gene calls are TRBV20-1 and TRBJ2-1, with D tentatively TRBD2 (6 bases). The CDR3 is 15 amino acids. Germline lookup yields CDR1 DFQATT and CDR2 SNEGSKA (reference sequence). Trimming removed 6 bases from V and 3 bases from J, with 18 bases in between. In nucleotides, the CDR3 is TGCAGTGCCCGGGGCGGGGCGGAGTTCTACAATGAGCAGTTCTTC. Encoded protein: CSARGGAEFYNEQFF.

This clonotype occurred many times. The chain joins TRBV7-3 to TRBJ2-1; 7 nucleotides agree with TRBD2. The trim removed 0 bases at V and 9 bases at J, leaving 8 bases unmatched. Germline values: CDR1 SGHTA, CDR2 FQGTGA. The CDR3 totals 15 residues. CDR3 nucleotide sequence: TGTGCCAGCAGCTTAACCGGGCAGCGGGGTGTTGAGCAGTTCTTC. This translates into CASSLTGQRGVEQFF.

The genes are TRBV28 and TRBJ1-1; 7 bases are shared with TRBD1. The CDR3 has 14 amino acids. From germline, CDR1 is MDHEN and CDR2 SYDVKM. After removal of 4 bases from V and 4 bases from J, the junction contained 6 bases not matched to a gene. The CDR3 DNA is TGTGCCAGCAGTTCCAATAGGGGGCGCACTGAAGCTTTCTTT. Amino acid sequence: CASSSNRGRTEAFF. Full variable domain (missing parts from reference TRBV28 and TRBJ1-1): DVKVTQSSRYLVKRTGEKVFLECVQDMDHENMFWYRQDPGLGLRLIYFSYDVKMKEKGDIPEGYSVSREKKERFSLILESASTNQTSMYLCASSSNRGRTEAFFGQGTRLTVV.

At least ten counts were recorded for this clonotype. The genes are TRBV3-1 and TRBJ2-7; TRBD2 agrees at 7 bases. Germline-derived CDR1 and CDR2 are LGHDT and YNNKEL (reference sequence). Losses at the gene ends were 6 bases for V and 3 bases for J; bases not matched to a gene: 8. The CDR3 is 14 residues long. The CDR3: CASRSSGGGYEQYF. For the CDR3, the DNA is TGTGCCAGCAGATCTTCGGGAGGCGGCTACGAGCAGTACTTC.

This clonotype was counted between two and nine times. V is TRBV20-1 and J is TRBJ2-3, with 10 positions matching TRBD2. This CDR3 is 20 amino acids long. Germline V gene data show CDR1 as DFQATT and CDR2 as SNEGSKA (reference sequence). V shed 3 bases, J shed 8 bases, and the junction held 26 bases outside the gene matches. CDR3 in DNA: TGCAGTGCTAGCGACACAGACAGCGGTCTAGCGGGAGCGATATATTTTACGCAGTATTTT. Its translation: CSASDTDSGLAGAIYFTQYF.

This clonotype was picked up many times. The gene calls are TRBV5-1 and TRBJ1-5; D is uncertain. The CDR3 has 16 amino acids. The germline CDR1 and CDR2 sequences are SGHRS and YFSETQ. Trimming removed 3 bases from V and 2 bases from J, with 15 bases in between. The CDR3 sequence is CASSSGQVYGNQPQHF. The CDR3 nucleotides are TGCGCCAGCAGCTCCGGGCAGGTCTACGGCAATCAGCCCCAGCATTTT.

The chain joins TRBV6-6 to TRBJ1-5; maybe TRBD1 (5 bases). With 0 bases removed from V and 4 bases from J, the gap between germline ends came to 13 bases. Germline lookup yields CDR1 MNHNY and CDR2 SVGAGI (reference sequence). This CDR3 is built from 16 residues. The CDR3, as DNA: TGTGCCAGCAGTTACTCGGGGGACGCAGGAAATCAGCCCCAGCATTTT. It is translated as CASSYSGDAGNQPQHF.

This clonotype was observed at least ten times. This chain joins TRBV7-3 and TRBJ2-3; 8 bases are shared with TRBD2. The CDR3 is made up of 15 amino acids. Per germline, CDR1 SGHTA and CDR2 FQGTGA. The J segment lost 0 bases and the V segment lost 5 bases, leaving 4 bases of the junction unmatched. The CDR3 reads CASSLASGSTDTQYF. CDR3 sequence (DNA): TGTGCCAGCAGCCTGGCTAGCGGGAGCACAGATACGCAGTATTTT. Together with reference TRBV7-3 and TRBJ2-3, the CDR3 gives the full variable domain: GAGVSQTPSNKVTEKGKYVELRCDPISGHTALYWYRQSLGQGPEFLIYFQGTGAADDSGLPNDRFFAVRPEGSVSTLKIQRTERGDSAVYLCASSLASGSTDTQYFGPGTRLTVL.

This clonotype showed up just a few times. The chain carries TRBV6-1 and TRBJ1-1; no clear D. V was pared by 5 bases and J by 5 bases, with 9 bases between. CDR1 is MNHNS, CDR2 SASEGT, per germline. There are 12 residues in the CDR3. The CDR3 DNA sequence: TGTGCCAGCAGTCGGTCATTGACTGAAGCTTTCTTT. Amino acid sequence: CASSRSLTEAFF.

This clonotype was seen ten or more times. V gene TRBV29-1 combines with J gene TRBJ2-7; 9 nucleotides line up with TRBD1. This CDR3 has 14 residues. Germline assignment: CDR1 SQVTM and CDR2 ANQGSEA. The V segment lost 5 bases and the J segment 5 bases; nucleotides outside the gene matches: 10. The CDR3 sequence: CSVMGGDRDDEQYF. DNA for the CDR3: TGCAGCGTTATGGGGGGGGACAGGGACGACGAGCAGTACTTC.

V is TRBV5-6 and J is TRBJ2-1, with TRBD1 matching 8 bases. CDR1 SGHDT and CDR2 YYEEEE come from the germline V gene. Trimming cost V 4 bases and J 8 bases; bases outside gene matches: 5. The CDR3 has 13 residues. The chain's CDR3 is CASSGAGGHEQFF. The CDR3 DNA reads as TGTGCCAGCAGCGGGGCAGGGGGCCATGAGCAGTTCTTC.

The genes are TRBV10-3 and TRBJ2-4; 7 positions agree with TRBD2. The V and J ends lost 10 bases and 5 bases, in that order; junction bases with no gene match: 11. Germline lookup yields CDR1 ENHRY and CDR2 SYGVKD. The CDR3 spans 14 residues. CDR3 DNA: TGTGCCAGCCGAGCCGGACTAGGGGAAAACATTCAGTACTTC. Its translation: CASRAGLGENIQYF.

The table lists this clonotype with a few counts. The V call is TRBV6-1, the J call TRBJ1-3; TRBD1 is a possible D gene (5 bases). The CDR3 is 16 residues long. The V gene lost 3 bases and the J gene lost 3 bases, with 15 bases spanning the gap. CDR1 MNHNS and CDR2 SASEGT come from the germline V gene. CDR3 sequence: CASSDGGRGIGNTIYF. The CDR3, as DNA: TGTGCCAGCAGTGACGGGGGAAGAGGGATTGGAAACACCATATATTTT.

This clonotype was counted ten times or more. Written as DNA, the CDR3 is TGTGCCAGCATGGGAGGATACGAGCAGTACTTC. Translated: CASMGGYEQYF. This rearrangement joins TRBV2 to TRBJ2-7; weak D call: TRBD2 (6 bases). CDR3 length: 11 amino acids. CDR1 and CDR2 from the germline V gene are SNHLY and FYNNEI. V was trimmed by 7 bases and J by 4 bases, leaving 8 bases between them.